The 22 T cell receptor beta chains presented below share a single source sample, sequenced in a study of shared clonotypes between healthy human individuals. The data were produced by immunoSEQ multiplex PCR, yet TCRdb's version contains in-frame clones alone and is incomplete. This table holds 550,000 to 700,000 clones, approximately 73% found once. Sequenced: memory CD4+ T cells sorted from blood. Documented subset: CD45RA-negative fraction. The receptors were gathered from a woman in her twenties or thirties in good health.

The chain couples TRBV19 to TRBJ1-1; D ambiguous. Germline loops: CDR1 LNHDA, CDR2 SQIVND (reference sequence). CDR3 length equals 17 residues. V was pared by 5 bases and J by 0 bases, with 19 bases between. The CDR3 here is CASSASFRIPMNTEAFF. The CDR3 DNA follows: TGTGCCAGTAGTGCGAGTTTCCGGATCCCCATGAACACTGAAGCTTTCTTT.

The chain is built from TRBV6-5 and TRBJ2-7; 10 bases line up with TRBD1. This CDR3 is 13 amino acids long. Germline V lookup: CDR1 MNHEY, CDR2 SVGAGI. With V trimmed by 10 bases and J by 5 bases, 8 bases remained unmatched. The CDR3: CAIGRQGAHEQYF. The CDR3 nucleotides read TGTGCCATCGGGAGACAGGGGGCCCACGAGCAGTACTTC.

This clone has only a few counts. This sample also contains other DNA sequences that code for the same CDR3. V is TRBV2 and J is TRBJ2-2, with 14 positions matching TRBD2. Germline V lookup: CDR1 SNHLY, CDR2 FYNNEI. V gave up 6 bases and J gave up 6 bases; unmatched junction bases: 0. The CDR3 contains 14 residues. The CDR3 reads CASRGLAGAGELFF. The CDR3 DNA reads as TGTGCCAGCAGGGGACTAGCGGGAGCCGGGGAGCTGTTTTTT.

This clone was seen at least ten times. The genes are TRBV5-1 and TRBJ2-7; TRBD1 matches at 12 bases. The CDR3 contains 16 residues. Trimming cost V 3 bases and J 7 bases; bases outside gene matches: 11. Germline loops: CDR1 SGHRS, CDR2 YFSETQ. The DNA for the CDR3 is TGCGCCAGCAGCTCACTATCGGGACAGGGGGCTCGTGAGCAGTACTTC. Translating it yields CASSSLSGQGAREQYF.

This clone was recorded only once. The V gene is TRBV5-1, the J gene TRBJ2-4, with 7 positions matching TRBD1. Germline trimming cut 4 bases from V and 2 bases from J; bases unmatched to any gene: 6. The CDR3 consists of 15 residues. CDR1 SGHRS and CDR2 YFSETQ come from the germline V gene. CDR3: CASSPSGGSKNIQYF. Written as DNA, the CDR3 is TGCGCCAGCAGCCCCTCAGGGGGTTCCAAAAACATTCAGTACTTC. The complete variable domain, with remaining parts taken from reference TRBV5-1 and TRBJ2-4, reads KAGVTQTPRYLIKTRGQQVTLSCSPISGHRSVSWYQQTPGQGLQFLFEYFSETQRNKGNFPGRFSGRQFSNSRSEMNVSTLELGDSALYLCASSPSGGSKNIQYFGAGTRLSVL.

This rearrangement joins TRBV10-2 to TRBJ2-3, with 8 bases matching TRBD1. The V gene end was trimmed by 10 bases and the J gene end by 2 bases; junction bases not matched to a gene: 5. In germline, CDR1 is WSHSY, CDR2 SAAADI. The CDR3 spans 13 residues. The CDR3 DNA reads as TGCGCCACCCAGACAGGGGTCACAGATACGCAGTATTTT. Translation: CATQTGVTDTQYF.

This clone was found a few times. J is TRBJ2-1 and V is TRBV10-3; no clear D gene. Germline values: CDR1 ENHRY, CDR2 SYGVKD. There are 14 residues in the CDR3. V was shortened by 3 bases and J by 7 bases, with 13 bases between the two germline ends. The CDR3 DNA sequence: TGTGCCATCAGTGACGCGGTCAGCCAAAATGAGCAGTTCTTC. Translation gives CAISDAVSQNEQFF.

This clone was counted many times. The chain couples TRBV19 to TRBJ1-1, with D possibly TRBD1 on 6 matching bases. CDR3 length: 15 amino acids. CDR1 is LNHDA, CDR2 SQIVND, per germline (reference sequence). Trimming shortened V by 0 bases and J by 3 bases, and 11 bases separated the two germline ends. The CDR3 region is CASSIEAGAHTEAFF. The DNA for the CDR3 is TGTGCCAGTAGTATAGAGGCGGGGGCGCACACTGAAGCTTTCTTT.

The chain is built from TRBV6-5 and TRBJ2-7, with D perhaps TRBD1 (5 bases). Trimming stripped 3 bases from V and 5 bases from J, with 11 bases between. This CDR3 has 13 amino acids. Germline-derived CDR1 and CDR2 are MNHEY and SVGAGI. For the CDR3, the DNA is TGTGCCAGCAGTTATAACAGGTTCCACGAGCAGTACTTC. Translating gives CASSYNRFHEQYF.

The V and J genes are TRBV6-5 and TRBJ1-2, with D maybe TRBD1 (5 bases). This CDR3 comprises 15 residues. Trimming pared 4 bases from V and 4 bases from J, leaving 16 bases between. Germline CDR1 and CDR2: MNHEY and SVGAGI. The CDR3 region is CASSFDAGSGYGYTF. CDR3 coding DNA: TGTGCCAGCAGTTTCGACGCAGGGTCTGGCTATGGCTACACCTTC.

CDR3 protein: CASSLGDRDFGGYTF. The CDR3 region has the DNA TGCGCCAGCAGCTTGGGGGACAGGGACTTTGGTGGCTACACCTTC. The chain uses TRBV5-1 and TRBJ1-2, with 9 bases fitting TRBD1. The CDR3 loop spans 15 amino acids. Germline CDR1 SGHRS, CDR2 YFSETQ. V gave up 0 bases and J gave up 7 bases; unmatched junction bases: 7.

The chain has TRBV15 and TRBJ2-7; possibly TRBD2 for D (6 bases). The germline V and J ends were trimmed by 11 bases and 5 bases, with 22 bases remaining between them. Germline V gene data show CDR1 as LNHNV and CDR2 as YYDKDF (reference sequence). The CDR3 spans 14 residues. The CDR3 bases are TGTGCCTCACGCCCCAGCGGGCCCCTTGACGAGCAGTACTTC. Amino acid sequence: CASRPSGPLDEQYF.

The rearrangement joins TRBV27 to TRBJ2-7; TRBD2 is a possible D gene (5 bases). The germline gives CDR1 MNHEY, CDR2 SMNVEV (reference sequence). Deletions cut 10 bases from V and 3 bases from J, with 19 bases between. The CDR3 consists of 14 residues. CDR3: CATTGPGRHYEQYF. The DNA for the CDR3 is TGTGCCACTACTGGACCGGGAAGGCACTACGAGCAGTACTTC.

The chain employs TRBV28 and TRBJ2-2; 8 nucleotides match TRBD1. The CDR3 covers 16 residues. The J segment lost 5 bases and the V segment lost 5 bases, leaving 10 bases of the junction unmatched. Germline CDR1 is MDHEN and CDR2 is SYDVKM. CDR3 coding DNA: TGTGCCAGCAGTACACCCCAGGGGGCAGGGACCGGGGAGCTGTTTTTT. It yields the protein CASSTPQGAGTGELFF.

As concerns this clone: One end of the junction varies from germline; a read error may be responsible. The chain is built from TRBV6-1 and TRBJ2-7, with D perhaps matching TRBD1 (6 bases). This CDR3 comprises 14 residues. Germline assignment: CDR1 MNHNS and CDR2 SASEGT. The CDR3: CASIGGGNRAGAHF. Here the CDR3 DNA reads TGTGCCAGCATCGGCGGTGGGAACAGGGCAGGCGCCCACTTC.

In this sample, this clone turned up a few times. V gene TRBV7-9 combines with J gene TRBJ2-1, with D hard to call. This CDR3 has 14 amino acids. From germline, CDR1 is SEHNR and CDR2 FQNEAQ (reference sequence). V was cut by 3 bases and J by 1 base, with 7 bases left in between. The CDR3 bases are TGTGCCAGCAGCTTTCTCGATTCCTACAATGAGCAGTTCTTC. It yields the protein CASSFLDSYNEQFF. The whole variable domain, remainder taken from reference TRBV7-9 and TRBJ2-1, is DTGVSQNPRHKITKRGQNVTFRCDPISEHNRLYWYRQTLGQGPEFLTYFQNEAQLEKSRLLSDRFSAERPKGSFSTLEIQRTEQGDSAMYLCASSFLDSYNEQFFGPGTRLTVL.

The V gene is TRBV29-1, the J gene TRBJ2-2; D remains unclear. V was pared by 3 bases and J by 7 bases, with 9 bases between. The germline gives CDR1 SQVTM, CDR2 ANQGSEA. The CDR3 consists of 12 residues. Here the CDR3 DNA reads TGCAGCGTTGATAAGGGTGGCGGGGAGCTGTTTTTT. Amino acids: CSVDKGGGELFF.

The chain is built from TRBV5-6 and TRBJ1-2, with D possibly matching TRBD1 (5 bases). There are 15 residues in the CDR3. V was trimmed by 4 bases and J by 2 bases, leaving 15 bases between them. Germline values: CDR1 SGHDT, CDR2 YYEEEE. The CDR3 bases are TGTGCCAGCAGCCCCAGGGACGGGGAAAACTATGGCTACACCTTC. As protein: CASSPRDGENYGYTF.

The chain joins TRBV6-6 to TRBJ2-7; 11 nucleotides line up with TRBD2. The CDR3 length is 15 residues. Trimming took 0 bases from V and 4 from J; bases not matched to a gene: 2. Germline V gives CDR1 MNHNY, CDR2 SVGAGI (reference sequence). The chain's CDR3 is CASSYSSSGGYEQYF. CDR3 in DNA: TGTGCCAGCAGTTACTCGTCTAGCGGGGGGTACGAGCAGTACTTC.

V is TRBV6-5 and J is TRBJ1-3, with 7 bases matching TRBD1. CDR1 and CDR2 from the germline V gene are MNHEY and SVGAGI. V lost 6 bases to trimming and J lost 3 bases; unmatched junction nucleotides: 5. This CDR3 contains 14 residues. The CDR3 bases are TGTGCCAGCAGGGACAGGCTACGTGGAAACACCATATATTTT. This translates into CASRDRLRGNTIYF.

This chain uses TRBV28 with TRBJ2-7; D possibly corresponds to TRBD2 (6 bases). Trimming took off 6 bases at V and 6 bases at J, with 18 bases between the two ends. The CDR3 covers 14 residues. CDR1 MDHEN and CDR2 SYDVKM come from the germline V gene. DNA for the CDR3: TGTGCCAGCAGGGCGGCGGGGAGTTTTGGCGAGCAGTACTTC. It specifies CASRAAGSFGEQYF.

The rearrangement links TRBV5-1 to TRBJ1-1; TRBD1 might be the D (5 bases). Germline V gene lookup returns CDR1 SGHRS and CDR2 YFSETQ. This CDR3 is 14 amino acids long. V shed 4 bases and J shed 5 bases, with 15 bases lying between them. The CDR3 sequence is CASSPEGRGTEAFF. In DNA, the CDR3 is TGCGCCAGCAGCCCCGAGGGGAGAGGAACTGAAGCTTTCTTT.